The entry below describes one T cell receptor (beta chain). Its target is not known. This sample stems from a study of T cells in localized non-small cell lung cancer. Notes on the study in general: Adjacent lung held a median 57 of the top 100 tumor clones. The study linked higher blood T cell density to longer overall survival. Uninvolved adjacent lung showed peak T cell clonality, exceeding tumor. Multi-region tumor sequencing was not done, so intratumor heterogeneity could not be excluded.

With 0 bases removed from V and 6 bases from J, the gap between germline ends came to 11 bases. Germline lookup yields CDR1 SEHNR and CDR2 FQNEAQ (reference sequence). The CDR3 extends over 15 amino acids. Repertoires were generated with immunoSEQ multiplex PCR, while TCRdb's copy carries only in-frame clones and drops some. The sample consists of around 50,000 clones, approximately 90% of them appearing once. The sequence was obtained from a man aged 40-75 years with stage II lung adenocarcinoma. The specimen comprised PBMCs, sampled before any cancer treatment. The chain couples TRBV7-9 to TRBJ1-4; tentatively, D is TRBD1 (5 bases). The CDR3 loop reads CASSLARRGDEKLFF. The CDR3 DNA reads as TGTGCCAGCAGCTTAGCGCGGCGGGGCGATGAAAAACTGTTTTTT.